This T cell receptor beta chain was captured by sequencing in a study of T-cell memory formation after mild COVID-19. The CDR3 is made up of 17 amino acids. The J segment lost 2 bases and the V segment lost 5 bases, leaving 15 bases of the junction unmatched. CDR1 and CDR2 from the germline V gene are SEHNR and FQNEAQ (reference sequence). In this sample, this clonotype turned up a few times. Its antigen is unknown. Findings and caveats of the study: Pre-infection memory carried some responding clones, suggesting that cross-reactive memory joined.

TCRdb re-called the 5' RACE reads with MiXCR, one entry per CDR3 protein. The sample has hundreds of thousands of distinct CDR3 sequences; about a sixth are singletons. This TCR was sampled from an adult woman who had mild COVID-19 (a few samples of this study predate the infection). Cell type and time point are not known. Sequencing input: PBMCs or a T cell subset sorted from them (not recorded which). The V call is TRBV7-9, the J call TRBJ2-7; 7 nucleotides align to TRBD1. The CDR3 nucleotides read TGTGCCAGCAGCCCCCCGCCAGGGACAGCATTAACCTACGAGCAGTACTTC. Its protein product is CASSPPPGTALTYEQYF.